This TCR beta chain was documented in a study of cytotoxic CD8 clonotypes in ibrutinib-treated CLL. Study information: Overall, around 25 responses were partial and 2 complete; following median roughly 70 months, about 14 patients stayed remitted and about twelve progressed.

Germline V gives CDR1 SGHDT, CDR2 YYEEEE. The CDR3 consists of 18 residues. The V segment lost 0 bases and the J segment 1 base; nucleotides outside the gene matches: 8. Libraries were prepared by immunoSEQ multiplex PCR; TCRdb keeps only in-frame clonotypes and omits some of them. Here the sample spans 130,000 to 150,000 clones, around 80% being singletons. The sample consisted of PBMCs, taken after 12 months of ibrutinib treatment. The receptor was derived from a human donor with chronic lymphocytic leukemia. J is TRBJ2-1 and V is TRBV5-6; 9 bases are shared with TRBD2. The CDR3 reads CASSLADPSGISYNEQFF. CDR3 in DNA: TGTGCCAGCAGCTTGGCGGATCCTAGCGGGATATCCTACAATGAGCAGTTCTTC.